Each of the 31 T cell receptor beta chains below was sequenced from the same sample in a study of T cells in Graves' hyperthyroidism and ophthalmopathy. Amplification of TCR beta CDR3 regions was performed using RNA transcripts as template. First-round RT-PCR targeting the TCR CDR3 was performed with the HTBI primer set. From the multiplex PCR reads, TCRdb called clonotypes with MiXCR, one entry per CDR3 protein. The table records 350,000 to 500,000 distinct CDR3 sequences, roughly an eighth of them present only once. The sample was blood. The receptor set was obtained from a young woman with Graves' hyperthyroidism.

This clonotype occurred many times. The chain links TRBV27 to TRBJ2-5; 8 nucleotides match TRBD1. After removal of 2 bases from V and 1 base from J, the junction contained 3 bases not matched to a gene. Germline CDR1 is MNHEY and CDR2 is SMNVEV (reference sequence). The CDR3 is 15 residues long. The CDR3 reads CASSLAGGGQETQYF. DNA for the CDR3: TGTGCCAGCAGTTTAGCAGGGGGCGGCCAAGAGACCCAGTACTTC.

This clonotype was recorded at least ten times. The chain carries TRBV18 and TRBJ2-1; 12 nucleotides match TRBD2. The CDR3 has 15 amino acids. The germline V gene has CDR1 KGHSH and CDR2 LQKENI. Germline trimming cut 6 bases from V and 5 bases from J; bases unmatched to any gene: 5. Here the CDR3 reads CASSRTSGMDNEQFF. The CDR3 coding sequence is TGTGCCAGCTCCCGGACTAGCGGGATGGACAATGAGCAGTTCTTC.

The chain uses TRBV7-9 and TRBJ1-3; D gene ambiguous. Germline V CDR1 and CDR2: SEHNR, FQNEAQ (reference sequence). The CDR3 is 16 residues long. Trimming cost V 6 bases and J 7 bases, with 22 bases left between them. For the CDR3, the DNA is TGTGCCAGCAGGTCAATCTCAGGAACAACGGGGAACACCATATATTTT. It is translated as CASRSISGTTGNTIYF.

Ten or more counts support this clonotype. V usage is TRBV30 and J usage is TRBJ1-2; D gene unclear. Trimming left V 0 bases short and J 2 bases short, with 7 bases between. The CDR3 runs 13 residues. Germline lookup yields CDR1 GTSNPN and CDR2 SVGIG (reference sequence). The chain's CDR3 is CAWSVLRNYGYTF. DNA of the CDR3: TGTGCCTGGAGTGTACTGAGGAACTATGGCTACACCTTC.

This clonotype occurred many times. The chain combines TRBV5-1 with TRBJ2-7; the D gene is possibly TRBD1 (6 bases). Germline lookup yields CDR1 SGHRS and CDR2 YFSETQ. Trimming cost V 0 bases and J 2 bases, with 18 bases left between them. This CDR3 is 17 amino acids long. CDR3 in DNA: TGCGCCAGCAGCTTGGCATCACACGGGACAACCCCCTACGAGCAGTACTTC. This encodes CASSLASHGTTPYEQYF.

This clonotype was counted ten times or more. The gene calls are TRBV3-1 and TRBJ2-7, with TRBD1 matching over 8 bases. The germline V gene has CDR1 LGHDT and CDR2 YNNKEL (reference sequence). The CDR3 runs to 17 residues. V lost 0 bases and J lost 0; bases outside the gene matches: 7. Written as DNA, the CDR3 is TGTGCCAGCAGCCAAGATCTGGGACAGGCGAGCTCCTACGAGCAGTACTTC. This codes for CASSQDLGQASSYEQYF.

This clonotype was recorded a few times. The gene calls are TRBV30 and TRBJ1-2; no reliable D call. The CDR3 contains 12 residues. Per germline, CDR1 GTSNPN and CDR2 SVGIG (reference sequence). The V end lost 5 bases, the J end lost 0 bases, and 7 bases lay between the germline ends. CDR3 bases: TGTGCCTGGGGACTAGCTAACTATGGCTACACCTTC. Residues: CAWGLANYGYTF.

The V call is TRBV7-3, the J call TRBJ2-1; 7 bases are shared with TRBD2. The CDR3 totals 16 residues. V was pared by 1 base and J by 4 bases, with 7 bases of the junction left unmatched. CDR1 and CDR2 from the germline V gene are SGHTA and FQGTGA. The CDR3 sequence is CASSLSRASGYNEQFF. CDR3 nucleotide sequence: TGTGCCAGCAGCTTAAGTCGGGCTAGCGGATACAATGAGCAGTTCTTC.

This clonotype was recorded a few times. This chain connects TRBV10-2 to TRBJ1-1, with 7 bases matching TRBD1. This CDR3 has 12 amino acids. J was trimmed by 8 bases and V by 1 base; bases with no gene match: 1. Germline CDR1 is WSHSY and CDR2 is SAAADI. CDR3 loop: CASSELDREAFF. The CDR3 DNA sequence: TGCGCCAGCAGTGAGTTGGACAGGGAAGCTTTCTTT.

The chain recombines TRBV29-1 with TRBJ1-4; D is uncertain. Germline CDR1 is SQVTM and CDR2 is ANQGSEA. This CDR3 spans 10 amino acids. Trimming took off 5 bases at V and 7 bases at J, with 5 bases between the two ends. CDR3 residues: CSVRGEKLFF. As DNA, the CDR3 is TGCAGCGTTCGGGGTGAAAAACTGTTTTTT.

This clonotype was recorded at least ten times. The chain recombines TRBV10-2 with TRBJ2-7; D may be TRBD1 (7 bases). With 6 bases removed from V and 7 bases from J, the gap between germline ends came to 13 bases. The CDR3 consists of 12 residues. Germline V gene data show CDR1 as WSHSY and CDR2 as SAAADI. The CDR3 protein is CASSTQGGEQYF. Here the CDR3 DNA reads TGCGCCAGCAGCACCCAGGGGGGTGAGCAGTACTTC.

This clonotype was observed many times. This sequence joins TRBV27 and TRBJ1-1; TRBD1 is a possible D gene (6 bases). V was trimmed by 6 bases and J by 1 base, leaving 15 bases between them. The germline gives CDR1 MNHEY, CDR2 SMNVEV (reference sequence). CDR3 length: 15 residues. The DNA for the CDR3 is TGTGCCAGCAGCCGTGGACAGATCGGGAACACTGAAGCTTTCTTT. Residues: CASSRGQIGNTEAFF.

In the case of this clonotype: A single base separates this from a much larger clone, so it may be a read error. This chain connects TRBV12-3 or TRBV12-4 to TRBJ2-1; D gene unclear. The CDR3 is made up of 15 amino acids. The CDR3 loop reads CAISTDVQTYNEQFF. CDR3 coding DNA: TGTGCCATCAGTACGGACGTGCAAACCTACAATGAGCAGTTCTTC.

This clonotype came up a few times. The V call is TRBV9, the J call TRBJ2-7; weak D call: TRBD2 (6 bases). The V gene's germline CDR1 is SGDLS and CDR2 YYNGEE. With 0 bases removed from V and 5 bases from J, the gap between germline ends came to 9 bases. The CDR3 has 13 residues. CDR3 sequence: CASSVATGDEQYF. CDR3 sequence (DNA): TGTGCCAGCAGCGTAGCTACGGGGGACGAGCAGTACTTC.

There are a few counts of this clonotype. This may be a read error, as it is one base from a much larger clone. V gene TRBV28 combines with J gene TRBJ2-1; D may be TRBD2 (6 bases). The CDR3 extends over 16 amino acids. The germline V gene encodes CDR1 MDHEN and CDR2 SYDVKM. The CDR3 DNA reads TGTGCCTGCAGCCCACGACTAGGCGTGTCCTACAATGAGCAGTTCTTC. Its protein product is CACSPRLGVSYNEQFF.

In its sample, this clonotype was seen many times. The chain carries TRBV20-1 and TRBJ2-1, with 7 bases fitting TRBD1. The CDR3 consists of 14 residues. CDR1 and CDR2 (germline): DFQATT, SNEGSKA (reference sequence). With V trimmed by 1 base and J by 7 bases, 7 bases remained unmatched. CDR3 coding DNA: TGCAGTGCTAGAGTTGGGGACAGTCAAAATGAGCAGTTCTTC. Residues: CSARVGDSQNEQFF.

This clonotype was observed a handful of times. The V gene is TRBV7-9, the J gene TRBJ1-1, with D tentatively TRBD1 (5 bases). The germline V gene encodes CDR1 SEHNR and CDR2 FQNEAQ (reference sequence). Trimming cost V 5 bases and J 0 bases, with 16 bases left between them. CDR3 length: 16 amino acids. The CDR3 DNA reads TGTGCCAGCAGCAACCCAGGGCAGGACATGAACACTGAAGCTTTCTTT. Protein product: CASSNPGQDMNTEAFF.

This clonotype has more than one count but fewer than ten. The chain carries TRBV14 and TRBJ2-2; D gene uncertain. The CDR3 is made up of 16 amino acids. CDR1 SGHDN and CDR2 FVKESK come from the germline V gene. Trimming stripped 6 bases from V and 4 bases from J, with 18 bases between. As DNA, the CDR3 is TGTGCCAGCAGTCCCTTTAGGGCGGACCTCACCGGGGAGCTGTTTTTT. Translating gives CASSPFRADLTGELFF.

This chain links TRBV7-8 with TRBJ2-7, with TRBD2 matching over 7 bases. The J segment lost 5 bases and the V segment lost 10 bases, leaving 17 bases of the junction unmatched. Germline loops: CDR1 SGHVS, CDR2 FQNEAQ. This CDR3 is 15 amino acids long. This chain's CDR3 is CATRAGGGSGNEQYF. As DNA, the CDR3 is TGTGCCACCCGGGCCGGGGGAGGAAGCGGGAACGAGCAGTACTTC. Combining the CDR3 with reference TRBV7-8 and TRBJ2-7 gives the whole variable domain GAGVSQSPRYKVAKRGQDVALRCDPISGHVSLFWYQQALGQGPEFLTYFQNEAQLDKSGLPSDRFFAERPEGSVSTLKIQRTQQEDSAVYLCATRAGGGSGNEQYFGPGTRLTVT.

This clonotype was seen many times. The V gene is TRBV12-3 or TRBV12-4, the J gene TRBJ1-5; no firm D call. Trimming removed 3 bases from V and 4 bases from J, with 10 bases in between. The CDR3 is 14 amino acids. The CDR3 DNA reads TGTGCCAGCAGTTTCGGGAACAGAAATCAGCCCCAGCATTTT. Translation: CASSFGNRNQPQHF.

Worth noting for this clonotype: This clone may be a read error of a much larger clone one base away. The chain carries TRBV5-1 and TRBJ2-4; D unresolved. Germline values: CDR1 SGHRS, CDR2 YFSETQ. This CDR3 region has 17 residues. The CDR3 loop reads CVSSSTGSPLWKNIQYF. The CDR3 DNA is TGCGTCAGCAGTTCGACCGGAAGCCCCTTGTGGAAAAACATTCAGTACTTC.

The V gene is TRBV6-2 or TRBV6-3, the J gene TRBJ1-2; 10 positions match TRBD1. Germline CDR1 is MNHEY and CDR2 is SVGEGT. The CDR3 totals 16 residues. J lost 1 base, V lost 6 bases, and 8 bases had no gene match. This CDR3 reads CASSQDRGFLNYGYTF. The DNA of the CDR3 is TGTGCCAGCAGCCAGGACAGGGGGTTCCTTAACTATGGCTACACCTTC.

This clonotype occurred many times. The DNA of the CDR3 is TGTGCTAGTGGTTTGGTCCTGAGAGAGAACACTGAAGCTTTCTTT. Amino acid sequence: CASGLVLRENTEAFF. The genes are TRBV12-5 and TRBJ1-1, with D unclear. Germline V lookup: CDR1 LGHNT, CDR2 FRNRAP. The ends were cut back, 0 bases at V and 1 base at J, with 9 bases in the middle. This CDR3 spans 15 amino acids.

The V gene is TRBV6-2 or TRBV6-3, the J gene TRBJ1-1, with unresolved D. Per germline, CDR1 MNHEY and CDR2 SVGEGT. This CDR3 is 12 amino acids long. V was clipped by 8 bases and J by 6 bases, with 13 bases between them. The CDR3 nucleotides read TGTGCCAGCGCGCGGGAGATCGCTGAAGCTTTCTTT. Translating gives CASAREIAEAFF.

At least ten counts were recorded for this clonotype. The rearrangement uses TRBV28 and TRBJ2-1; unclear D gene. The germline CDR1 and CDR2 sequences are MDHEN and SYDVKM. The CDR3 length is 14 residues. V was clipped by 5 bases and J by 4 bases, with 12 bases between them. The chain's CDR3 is CASSTTSTYNEQFF. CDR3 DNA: TGTGCCAGCAGTACAACTTCCACATACAATGAGCAGTTCTTC.

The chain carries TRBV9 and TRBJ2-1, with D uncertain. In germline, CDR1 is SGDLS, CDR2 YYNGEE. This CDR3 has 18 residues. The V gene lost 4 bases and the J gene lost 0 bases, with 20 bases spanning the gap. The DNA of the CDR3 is TGTGCCAGCAGCCCTCCCCCTCAGACGGAGAGCTCCTACAATGAGCAGTTCTTC. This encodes CASSPPPQTESSYNEQFF.

CDR3 nucleotides: TGTGCCAGCAGCGTAGAAGGGAGGGTAGCGGGAGCTACCACAGATACGCAGTATTTT. Amino acid sequence: CASSVEGRVAGATTDTQYF. The genes are TRBV9 and TRBJ2-3; TRBD2 matches at 9 bases. CDR3 length equals 19 residues. The J segment lost 2 bases and the V segment lost 0 bases, leaving 13 bases of the junction unmatched. Germline CDR1 and CDR2: SGDLS and YYNGEE.

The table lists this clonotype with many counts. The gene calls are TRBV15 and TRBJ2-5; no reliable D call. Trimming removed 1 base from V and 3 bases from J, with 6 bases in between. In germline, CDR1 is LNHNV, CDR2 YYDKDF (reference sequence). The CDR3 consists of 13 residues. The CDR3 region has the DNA TGTGCCACCAGCAGAGGGACGGAAGAGACCCAGTACTTC. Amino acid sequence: CATSRGTEETQYF.

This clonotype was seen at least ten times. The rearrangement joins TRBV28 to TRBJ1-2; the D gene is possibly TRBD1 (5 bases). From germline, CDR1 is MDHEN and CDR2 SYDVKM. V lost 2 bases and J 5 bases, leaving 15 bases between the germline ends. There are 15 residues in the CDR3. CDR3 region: CASSLGGGRIYGYTF. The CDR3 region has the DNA TGTGCCAGCAGTTTAGGGGGAGGCCGTATTTATGGCTACACCTTC.

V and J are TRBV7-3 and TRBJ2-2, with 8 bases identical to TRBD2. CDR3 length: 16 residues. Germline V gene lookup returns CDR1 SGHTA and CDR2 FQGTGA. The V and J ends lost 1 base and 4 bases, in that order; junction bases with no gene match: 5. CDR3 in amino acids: CASSLIPAGGTGELFF. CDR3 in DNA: TGTGCCAGCAGCTTAATCCCCGCGGGGGGCACCGGGGAGCTGTTTTTT.

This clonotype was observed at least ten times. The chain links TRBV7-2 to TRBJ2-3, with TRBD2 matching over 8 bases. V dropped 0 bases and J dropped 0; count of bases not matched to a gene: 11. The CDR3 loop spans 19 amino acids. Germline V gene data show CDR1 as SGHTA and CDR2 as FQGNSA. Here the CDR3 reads CASSLAFGRGFQSTDTQYF. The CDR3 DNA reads TGTGCCAGCAGCTTAGCGTTCGGGAGGGGGTTCCAGAGCACAGATACGCAGTATTTT. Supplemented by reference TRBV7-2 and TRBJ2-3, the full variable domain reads GAGVSQSPSNKVTEKGKDVELRCDPISGHTALYWYRQSLGQGLEFLIYFQGNSAPDKSGLPSDRFSAERTGGSVSTLTIQRTQQEDSAVYLCASSLAFGRGFQSTDTQYFGPGTRLTVL.